The entry that follows covers one TCR beta chain sequence. Its specificity is not known. In germline, CDR1 is SGHRS, CDR2 YFSETQ. V was pared by 2 bases and J by 0 bases, with 11 bases between. This CDR3 spans 15 amino acids. The data originate from a study of cytomegalovirus exposure and HLA in healthy donors. Using immunoSEQ multiplex PCR, the repertoire was profiled, and TCRdb retains in-frame clones only, with some absent. The profile shows about 44,000 clones, approximately 93% of them singletons. Whole-study results and caveats: TCR beta chains numbering 164 were designated cytomegalovirus-associated. Specific recognition of CMV antigens was confirmed in vitro for three chains (all CMV-associated).

V is TRBV5-1 and J is TRBJ1-1; D is unresolved. The source is a young woman in good health and CMV-seronegative. The sequencing input was PBMCs. DNA of the CDR3: TGCGCCAGCAGCTTTTACTCGCTAATGAACACTGAAGCTTTCTTT. This codes for CASSFYSLMNTEAFF.